One T cell receptor (beta chain) is described in this entry. This record comes from a study of T cells in localized non-small cell lung cancer. The junction had 7 bases not matched to a gene; V was cut back by 6 bases and J by 6 bases. The CDR3 covers 16 residues. From germline, CDR1 is SNHLY and CDR2 FYNNEI. The data were produced by immunoSEQ multiplex PCR, yet TCRdb's version contains in-frame clones alone and is incomplete. The repertoire consists of tens of thousands of clones, with about nine tenths occurring once and the leading ten covering 15% to 20%. The sample was peripheral blood, taken before any cancer treatment. The sequence derives from a man aged 40 to 75 with stage I lung adenocarcinoma. The chain uses TRBV2 and TRBJ2-2; 13 nucleotides agree with TRBD2. The CDR3 region is CASRELAGGQPGELFF. The CDR3 bases are TGTGCCAGCAGGGAACTAGCGGGAGGGCAGCCCGGGGAGCTGTTTTTT.